Sequencing of this T cell receptor (beta chain) was carried out in a study of CD8 T cells in ankylosing spondylitis (TCRdb year 2017). Turning to the overall study: The study profiled T cell receptor beta repertoires in healthy donors and ankylosing spondylitis patients to find disease-linked TCR variants. The full study cohort comprised around 25 ankylosing spondylitis patients and some 100 healthy donors. Peripheral blood was sampled, and synovial fluid was additionally collected from ankylosing spondylitis patients. Results the study describes overall, beyond this receptor: Some TCR beta motif variants had previously been reported in synovial fluid and blood of reactive arthritis patients, which suggested common disease-initiation mechanisms. A CD8+ phenotype was shown by the disease-linked clones, which were found at relatively low frequencies in peripheral blood. Significant enrichment of the disease-linked clones was reported in matched synovial fluid samples from ankylosing spondylitis patients. Blood from ankylosing spondylitis patients appeared to be characterized by a TCR beta motif composed of about eight highly homologous amino acid variants.

The CDR3 has 15 amino acids, counting the end cysteine and phenylalanine. The sequence is cut down to CDR3 DNA, 45 bases in frame from base 1. CDR1 and CDR2 (SEHNR, FQNEAQ) derive from the germline V gene (reference sequence). V drops 1 base and J drops 2 bases, leaving 10 bases in between. Many counts were recorded for this clonotype. Its antigen is currently not known. The input lacks base qualities; no much larger clone sits a single base away. Instrument used: Illumina HiSeq 2500. Quantitative 5'-RACE with molecular barcodes was the method used to prepare the TCR beta libraries. The source study handled its data this way. Disease-linked TCR variants were identified with a new computational method built on a probabilistic model of VDJ rearrangement. The raw public reads went through TCRdb reprocessing: fastp at Q25, MiXCR clone calling, in-frame beta chains kept. A single entry per CDR3 protein holds the most common genes and DNA from its merged rows. The V and J calls reflect TCRdb's pipeline rather than the authors' work. Across this sample there are more than 500,000 distinct CDR3 sequences, with about 5.2% seen only once. The ten largest clones add up to under 4.5% of the sample.

This sequence was found in a male donor with ankylosing spondylitis. The chain is encoded by TRBV7-9 joined to TRBJ2-3, with the D gene not confidently named. Sequences were obtained from blood, either unsorted or a sorted T cell fraction (not recorded which). The CDR3 reads CASSLVGGTTDTQYF. The DNA reads TGTGCCAGCAGCTTAGTGGGCGGAACCACAGATACGCAGTATTTT.